The rows below give T cell receptor beta chains drawn from one sample of a study of shared clonotypes between healthy human individuals. Assay: immunoSEQ multiplex PCR; the TCRdb copy retains only in-frame clones and omits some. Of 90,000 to 100,000 clones in the sample, roughly 50% were seen once. Sequenced: PBMCs. All receptors come from a woman in her thirties or forties in good health. Some clones in this sample may be carry-over from other donors' samples. Both conserved end residues are part of each CDR3. The D gene is left open where the match is weak. Part of the rows lack a size; the others show once, few, many or a class for expanded clones.

d_gene: TRBD2
j_gene: TRBJ2-7
abundance: many
len: 17
v_gene: TRBV4-2
CDR3aa: CASSLRLAGGYSYEQYF
CDR3nt: TGTGCCAGCAGCCTGAGACTAGCGGGAGGTTACTCCTACGAGCAGTACTTC

d_gene: -
j_gene: TRBJ2-7
abundance: medium-sized
len: 14
v_gene: TRBV18
CDR3aa: CASSPSWDTYEQYF
CDR3nt: TGTGCCAGCTCACCATCCTGGGACACCTACGAGCAGTACTTC

d_gene: -
j_gene: TRBJ2-7
abundance: few
len: 11
v_gene: TRBV20-1
CDR3aa: CSAPELYEQYF
CDR3nt: TGCAGTGCTCCCGAGTTGTACGAGCAGTACTTC

d_gene: -
j_gene: TRBJ2-2
abundance: -
len: 13
v_gene: TRBV30
CDR3aa: CAWSATLRGELFF
CDR3nt: TGTGCCTGGAGTGCCACGCTCCGTGGGGAGCTGTTTTTT

d_gene: -
j_gene: TRBJ2-5
abundance: -
len: 12
v_gene: TRBV5-1
CDR3aa: CASGQSQETQYF
CDR3nt: TGCGCCAGCGGGCAGAGTCAAGAGACCCAGTACTTC

d_gene: -
j_gene: TRBJ1-4
abundance: many
len: 15
v_gene: TRBV7-6
CDR3aa: CASSSRPTEGEKLFF
CDR3nt: TGTGCCAGCAGCTCACGCCCTACCGAGGGGGAAAAACTGTTTTTT

d_gene: -
j_gene: TRBJ1-2
abundance: -
len: 16
v_gene: TRBV6-1
CDR3aa: CASSEALARTGYGYTF
CDR3nt: TGTGCCAGCAGTGAAGCGCTTGCCAGGACTGGCTATGGCTACACCTTC

d_gene: TRBD1
j_gene: TRBJ1-1
abundance: -
len: 13
v_gene: TRBV6-5
CDR3aa: CASSGQGLAEAFF
CDR3nt: TGTGCCAGCAGCGGACAGGGTTTAGCTGAAGCTTTCTTT

d_gene: -
j_gene: TRBJ2-7
abundance: -
len: 12
v_gene: TRBV28
CDR3aa: CASSFDSYEQYF
CDR3nt: TGTGCCAGCAGTTTTGACAGCTACGAGCAGTACTTC

d_gene: -
j_gene: TRBJ2-3
abundance: -
len: 12
v_gene: TRBV30
CDR3aa: CAWGRGTDTQYF
CDR3nt: TGTGCCTGGGGAAGGGGCACAGATACGCAGTATTTT

d_gene: -
j_gene: TRBJ2-7
abundance: -
len: 14
v_gene: TRBV9
CDR3aa: CASSPETAAREQYF
CDR3nt: TGTGCCAGCAGCCCTGAGACCGCAGCTCGGGAGCAGTACTTC

d_gene: -
j_gene: TRBJ2-1
abundance: few
len: 15
v_gene: TRBV5-8
CDR3aa: CASSQDQGGHNEQFF
CDR3nt: TGTGCCAGCAGCCAAGATCAAGGGGGGCACAATGAGCAGTTCTTC

d_gene: TRBD1
j_gene: TRBJ1-1
abundance: -
len: 15
v_gene: TRBV29-1
CDR3aa: CSVMGQGARSTEAFF
CDR3nt: TGCAGCGTTATGGGACAGGGGGCGCGGAGCACTGAAGCTTTCTTT

d_gene: -
j_gene: TRBJ1-1
abundance: -
len: 15
v_gene: TRBV4-2
CDR3aa: CASSQAAGAAAEAFF
CDR3nt: TGTGCCAGCAGCCAAGCCGCAGGGGCGGCAGCTGAAGCTTTCTTT

d_gene: -
j_gene: TRBJ2-1
abundance: many
len: 16
v_gene: TRBV7-3
CDR3aa: CASSPEVYSSYNEQFF
CDR3nt: TGTGCCAGCAGCCCGGAAGTCTATAGCTCCTACAATGAGCAGTTCTTC

d_gene: TRBD2
j_gene: TRBJ2-7
abundance: many
len: 20
v_gene: TRBV4-3
CDR3aa: CASSHPHTYRTTSGSYEQYF
CDR3nt: TGCGCCAGCAGCCATCCTCACACGTACAGGACGACTAGCGGGAGCTACGAGCAGTACTTC

d_gene: -
j_gene: TRBJ1-6
abundance: -
len: 17
v_gene: TRBV28
CDR3aa: CASTQRGTRSYNSPLHF
CDR3nt: TGTGCCAGCACTCAACGGGGCACCCGCTCCTATAATTCACCCCTCCACTTT

d_gene: -
j_gene: TRBJ1-2
abundance: -
len: 14
v_gene: TRBV7-9
CDR3aa: CASSLASGDYGYTF
CDR3nt: TGTGCCAGCAGCTTAGCCAGCGGGGATTATGGCTACACCTTC

d_gene: -
j_gene: TRBJ1-4
abundance: many
len: 14
v_gene: TRBV14
CDR3aa: CASSQLVSARELFF
CDR3nt: TGTGCCAGCAGCCAATTAGTGTCGGCGAGGGAACTGTTTTTT

d_gene: -
j_gene: TRBJ2-3
abundance: few
len: 13
v_gene: TRBV10-3
CDR3aa: CAIAAREVDTQYF
CDR3nt: TGTGCCATCGCGGCGCGAGAGGTAGATACGCAGTATTTT

d_gene: TRBD1
j_gene: TRBJ2-7
abundance: -
len: 17
v_gene: TRBV27
CDR3aa: CATYVGPPGQGSYEQYF
CDR3nt: TGTGCCACTTACGTTGGCCCCCCGGGACAGGGCTCCTACGAGCAGTACTTC

d_gene: TRBD2
j_gene: TRBJ2-3
abundance: -
len: 14
v_gene: TRBV5-1
CDR3aa: CASSQGLEADTQYF
CDR3nt: TGCGCCAGCAGCCAGGGACTAGAGGCAGATACGCAGTATTTT

d_gene: TRBD1
j_gene: TRBJ1-2
abundance: medium-sized
len: 12
v_gene: TRBV7-9
CDR3aa: CASSTSWDRKTF
CDR3nt: TGTGCCAGCAGCACTAGCTGGGACAGAAAGACCTTC

d_gene: -
j_gene: TRBJ2-7
abundance: many
len: 13
v_gene: TRBV4-1
CDR3aa: CASSQPGLTQQYF
CDR3nt: TGCGCCAGCAGCCAACCCGGGCTCACCCAGCAGTACTTC

d_gene: -
j_gene: TRBJ2-5
abundance: many
len: 13
v_gene: TRBV25-1
CDR3aa: CASSWSAEETQYF
CDR3nt: TGTGCCAGCAGTTGGTCCGCTGAAGAGACCCAGTACTTC

d_gene: TRBD1
j_gene: TRBJ1-2
abundance: -
len: 16
v_gene: TRBV30
CDR3aa: CAWAKGTGRSLYGYTF
CDR3nt: TGTGCCTGGGCTAAGGGGACAGGTCGCTCCCTCTATGGCTACACCTTC

d_gene: TRBD2
j_gene: TRBJ2-7
abundance: -
len: 15
v_gene: TRBV11-2
CDR3aa: CASSPGLAGYYEQYF
CDR3nt: TGTGCCAGCAGCCCGGGACTAGCGGGATACTACGAGCAGTACTTC

d_gene: -
j_gene: TRBJ1-4
abundance: -
len: 15
v_gene: TRBV16
CDR3aa: CASSQSRGTNEKLFF
CDR3nt: TGTGCCAGCAGCCAATCGAGGGGGACGAATGAAAAACTGTTTTTT

d_gene: -
j_gene: TRBJ2-1
abundance: many
len: 13
v_gene: TRBV4-2
CDR3aa: CASSRGRDNEQFF
CDR3nt: TGTGCCAGCAGCCGGGGGCGTGACAATGAGCAGTTCTTC

d_gene: -
j_gene: TRBJ2-2
abundance: -
len: 16
v_gene: TRBV19
CDR3aa: CASSRLADTNTGELFF
CDR3nt: TGTGCCAGTAGTCGGTTGGCGGATACGAACACCGGGGAGCTGTTTTTT

d_gene: TRBD1
j_gene: TRBJ1-5
abundance: -
len: 14
v_gene: TRBV30
CDR3aa: CAWRDRGVNQPQHF
CDR3nt: TGTGCCTGGAGAGACAGGGGGGTAAATCAGCCCCAGCATTTT

d_gene: -
j_gene: TRBJ2-5
abundance: many
len: 12
v_gene: TRBV7-2
CDR3aa: CASSLWLETQYF
CDR3nt: TGTGCCAGCAGCTTATGGCTGGAGACCCAGTACTTC

d_gene: TRBD1
j_gene: TRBJ2-7
abundance: many
len: 15
v_gene: TRBV28
CDR3aa: CASNPTGGSFYEQYF
CDR3nt: TGTGCCAGCAATCCTACAGGGGGCTCCTTCTACGAGCAGTACTTC

d_gene: TRBD1
j_gene: TRBJ1-2
abundance: -
len: 15
v_gene: TRBV6-5
CDR3aa: CASSLGQGFRSGYTF
CDR3nt: TGTGCCAGCAGTTTGGGACAGGGGTTTCGGTCTGGCTACACCTTC

d_gene: -
j_gene: TRBJ1-1
abundance: -
len: 13
v_gene: TRBV2
CDR3aa: CASSVDSGTEAFF
CDR3nt: TGTGCCAGCAGTGTCGACTCGGGTACTGAAGCTTTCTTT

d_gene: -
j_gene: TRBJ2-7
abundance: -
len: 15
v_gene: TRBV6-5
CDR3aa: CASSYQSGAAYEQYF
CDR3nt: TGTGCCAGCAGTTATCAATCCGGGGCGGCCTACGAGCAGTACTTC

d_gene: TRBD1
j_gene: TRBJ2-4
abundance: few
len: 15
v_gene: TRBV5-4
CDR3aa: CASSPQDRGQNIQYF
CDR3nt: TGTGCCAGCAGCCCCCAGGACAGGGGACAAAACATTCAGTACTTC

d_gene: -
j_gene: TRBJ2-7
abundance: -
len: 15
v_gene: TRBV6-4
CDR3aa: CASSPGTSDYSEQYF
CDR3nt: TGTGCCAGCAGTCCCGGAACGTCCGATTACAGCGAGCAGTACTTC

d_gene: -
j_gene: TRBJ1-1
abundance: many
len: 15
v_gene: TRBV11-2
CDR3aa: CASSLEPDVNTEAFF
CDR3nt: TGTGCCAGCAGCTTAGAACCAGATGTGAACACTGAAGCTTTCTTT

d_gene: TRBD2
j_gene: TRBJ2-3
abundance: -
len: 16
v_gene: TRBV5-4
CDR3aa: CASKLGGGGNTDTQYF
CDR3nt: TGTGCCAGCAAGCTCGGCGGGGGGGGAAACACAGATACGCAGTATTTT

d_gene: -
j_gene: TRBJ2-3
abundance: -
len: 15
v_gene: TRBV1
CDR3aa: CTSSLGGFPTDTQYF
CDR3nt: TGCACCAGCAGCCTCGGTGGGTTCCCCACAGATACGCAGTATTTT

d_gene: TRBD2
j_gene: TRBJ2-7
abundance: -
len: 16
v_gene: TRBV5-1
CDR3aa: CASSIVAGGGSYEQYF
CDR3nt: TGCGCCAGCAGCATAGTAGCGGGAGGAGGTTCCTACGAGCAGTACTTC

d_gene: -
j_gene: TRBJ1-2
abundance: -
len: 15
v_gene: TRBV7-6
CDR3aa: CASSAQDDTNYGYTF
CDR3nt: TGTGCCAGCAGCGCGCAGGACGACACTAACTATGGCTACACCTTC

d_gene: -
j_gene: TRBJ2-7
abundance: many
len: 14
v_gene: TRBV27
CDR3aa: CASSLSWQGYEQYF
CDR3nt: TGTGCCAGCAGTTTATCGTGGCAAGGATACGAGCAGTACTTC

d_gene: -
j_gene: TRBJ2-5
abundance: few
len: 15
v_gene: TRBV30
CDR3aa: CAWTPAPGSQETQYF
CDR3nt: TGTGCCTGGACCCCGGCCCCGGGGAGCCAAGAGACCCAGTACTTC

d_gene: -
j_gene: TRBJ2-5
abundance: -
len: 13
v_gene: TRBV30
CDR3aa: CAWSVTLQEAQYF
CDR3nt: TGTGCCTGGAGTGTAACCCTTCAAGAGGCCCAGTACTTC

d_gene: -
j_gene: TRBJ2-1
abundance: -
len: 14
v_gene: TRBV5-1
CDR3aa: CASSHRTQNNEQFF
CDR3nt: TGCGCCAGCAGCCATCGGACTCAAAACAATGAGCAGTTCTTC